Listed below are T cell receptor beta chains from one sample, sequenced in a study of T cells in Graves' hyperthyroidism and ophthalmopathy. Each CDR3 protein gets one entry after TCRdb re-called the multiplex PCR reads with MiXCR. The top ten hold around 55% of the sample, which has 250,000 to 350,000 distinct CDR3 sequences, over 15% seen once. Sequenced material: blood. The receptors come from a woman in her fifties or sixties with Graves' ophthalmopathy. Both conserved end residues are part of each CDR3. Fields, in order: CDR3 DNA, CDR3 protein, J gene, D gene, clone size, V gene. D genes are given only for firm matches. Clone size is shown for a subset of rows, as once, few, many or a class of expanded clone.

TGTGCCAGCAGTACCGACAGGGTCTCCATATCTCCAGGCTACACCTTC,CASSTDRVSISPGYTF,TRBJ1-2,TRBD1,.,TRBV12-3/TRBV12-4
TGTGCCAGCCGCACAGGGGGGATCTATGGCTACACCTTC,CASRTGGIYGYTF,TRBJ1-2,TRBD1,few,TRBV6-1
TGCAGTGCTAGAGCCCTAGCGGGGGCCCACGAGCAGTACTTC,CSARALAGAHEQYF,TRBJ2-7,TRBD2,many,TRBV20-1
TGTGCCAGCAGTTTAGTACAGGGCCAGGGGGAAGCTTTCTTT,CASSLVQGQGEAFF,TRBJ1-1,.,many,TRBV27
TGTGCCAGCTCACCTCCTAGTTTTTACGAGCAGTACTTC,CASSPPSFYEQYF,TRBJ2-7,.,few,TRBV18
TGTGCCAGCAGCTCCGGGACAGGGTACTACAATGAGCAGTTCTTC,CASSSGTGYYNEQFF,TRBJ2-1,TRBD1,many,TRBV7-2
TGTGCCAGCAGAGGGGGACAGGGGGCTAACTATGGCTACACCTTC,CASRGGQGANYGYTF,TRBJ1-2,TRBD1,many,TRBV2
TGTGCCAGCAACGCACGGACAGGGGCAGATACGCAGTATTTT,CASNARTGADTQYF,TRBJ2-3,TRBD1,many,TRBV11-2
TGTGCCAGCAGTTTCCGCGCTAGCGGGAGGGCCGGAGAGACCCAGTACTTC,CASSFRASGRAGETQYF,TRBJ2-5,TRBD2,many,TRBV6-2/TRBV6-3
TGCAGTGCTTCCGGGACTAGCAGCTACAATGAGCAGTTCTTC,CSASGTSSYNEQFF,TRBJ2-1,TRBD2,.,TRBV20-1
TGTGCCAGCAGCTCCCGGGACAGCGGAGGCACCATATATTTT,CASSSRDSGGTIYF,TRBJ1-3,TRBD1,.,TRBV7-2
TGTGCCTACGTCAGCTACAATGAGCAGTTCTTC,CAYVSYNEQFF,TRBJ2-1,.,.,TRBV30
TGCGCCAACAGCCAAGCTTCCCTAGCGGGGGCCACCTTTTCCTACAATGAGCAGTTCTTC,CANSQASLAGATFSYNEQFF,TRBJ2-1,TRBD2,.,TRBV4-3
TGCGCCAGCAGCCAAGGAGGGAATTGGGGAGAGACCCAGTACTTC,CASSQGGNWGETQYF,TRBJ2-5,.,few,TRBV4-1
TGTGCCAGCAGCTTATATCGAGATGAGCAGTTCTTC,CASSLYRDEQFF,TRBJ2-1,.,.,TRBV7-9
TGTGCCAGCAGCCAAAGGCAGATTCCCTACGAGCAGTACTTC,CASSQRQIPYEQYF,TRBJ2-7,.,.,TRBV14
TGTGCCTGGAGTGGGGGGAAGAGGGTGCCCCAGCATTTT,CAWSGGKRVPQHF,TRBJ1-5,.,many,TRBV30
TGCAGTGCTAGAGGGGGGGACGGGAACACTGAAGCTTTCTTT,CSARGGDGNTEAFF,TRBJ1-1,.,.,TRBV20-1
TGTGCCAGCAGCGACCGGACAGGGTTTGGAGAGACCCAGTACTTC,CASSDRTGFGETQYF,TRBJ2-5,TRBD1,.,TRBV9
TGTGCCAGCAGTTGGGGACAGGTGGGCAATCAGCCCCAGCATTTT,CASSWGQVGNQPQHF,TRBJ1-5,TRBD1,.,TRBV28